This T cell receptor (beta chain) derives from a study of blood T cell repertoires in COVID-19. Overall study context: Acute and convalescent COVID-19 specimens originated in the United States, Italy and Spain. PBMCs, B-cell-depleted T cells, or T cells provided the cDNA or gDNA that made up the material.

Original processing notes: Reference gene primer amplification gave nucleated cell count estimates. Only in-frame clones appear in the TCRdb table, and some are missing; sequencing was by immunoSEQ multiplex PCR. V, J and clone size are those of that table, while D and trimming were read from the DNA. Counted here are some 220,000 clones, about 80% occurring once; the ten biggest clones make up 3%. V lost 5 bases to trimming and J lost 6 bases, with 13 bases between them. CDR1 is PRHDT, CDR2 FYEKMQ, per germline (reference sequence). This CDR3 region has 13 residues. The sequenced sample consisted of peripheral blood. V is TRBV13 and J is TRBJ1-2; tentative D call: TRBD1 (6 bases). This TCR derives from a woman in her 30s who had recovered from COVID-19. The CDR3 protein is CASSLQGWDGYTF. The CDR3 DNA is TGTGCCAGCAGCCTACAGGGATGGGATGGCTACACCTTC.